This TCR beta chain was found in a study of blood T cell repertoires in COVID-19. Study-wide context: Acute and convalescent COVID-19 samples came from the United States, Italy and Spain.

There are 11 residues in the CDR3. Germline CDR1 is KGHDR and CDR2 is SFDVKD. The V gene lost 10 bases and the J gene lost 7 bases, with 10 bases spanning the gap. Produced via immunoSEQ multiplex PCR; TCRdb's table is partial and in-frame only. The table has some 150,000 clones, about 86% seen once. The sequence was collected from a woman in her forties or fifties with active or convalescent COVID-19. The sample comprised peripheral blood. This sequence joins TRBV24-1 and TRBJ2-1; maybe TRBD2 (6 bases). CDR3 DNA sequence: TGTGCCACTTCCCGGGGGAATGAGCAGTTCTTC. This gives the protein CATSRGNEQFF.